Below, one T cell receptor (beta chain) is given with its context. Study processing details: Amplification of reference gene primers provided the estimated nucleated cell counts. The assay was immunoSEQ multiplex PCR, and TCRdb's table has in-frame clones only and misses some. V, J and clone size are those of that table, while D and trimming were read from the DNA. The table shows approximately 190,000 clones, with 70% to 90% occurring only once. These data originate in a study of blood T cell repertoires in COVID-19. Study as a whole: The United States, Italy and Spain provided the acute and convalescent COVID-19 samples.

Germline V gives CDR1 MGHDK, CDR2 SYGVNS. The CDR3 has 14 residues. J lost 0 bases, V lost 8 bases, and 5 bases had no gene match. The origin of this receptor is an elderly man with acute or convalescent COVID-19. The sequenced sample consisted of peripheral blood. This rearrangement joins TRBV25-1 to TRBJ2-3; 7 positions match TRBD2. The CDR3 DNA reads TGTGCCAGCGGACGTAGCGGGAGCACAGATACGCAGTATTTT. Protein: CASGRSGSTDTQYF.